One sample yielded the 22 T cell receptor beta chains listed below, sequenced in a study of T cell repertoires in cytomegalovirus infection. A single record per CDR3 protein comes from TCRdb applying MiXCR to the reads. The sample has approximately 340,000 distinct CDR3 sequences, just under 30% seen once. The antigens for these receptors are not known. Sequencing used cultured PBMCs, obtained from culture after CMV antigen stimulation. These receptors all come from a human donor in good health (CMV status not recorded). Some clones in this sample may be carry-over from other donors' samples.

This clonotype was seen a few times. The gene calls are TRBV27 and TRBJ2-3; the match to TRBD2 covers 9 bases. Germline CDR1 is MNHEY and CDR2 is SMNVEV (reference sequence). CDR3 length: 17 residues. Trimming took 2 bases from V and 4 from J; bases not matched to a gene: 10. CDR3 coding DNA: TGTGCCAGCAGTTTAAGGCCGGCGGGAGGGTTTCCAGATACGCAGTATTTT. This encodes CASSLRPAGGFPDTQYF.

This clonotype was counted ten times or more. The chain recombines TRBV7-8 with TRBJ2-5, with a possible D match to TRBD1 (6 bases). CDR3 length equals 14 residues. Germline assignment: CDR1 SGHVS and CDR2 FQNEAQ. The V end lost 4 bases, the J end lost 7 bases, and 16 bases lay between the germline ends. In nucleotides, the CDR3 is TGTGCCAGCAGCTCCGCAGGGGCTTACGGGACCCAGTACTTC. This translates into CASSSAGAYGTQYF.

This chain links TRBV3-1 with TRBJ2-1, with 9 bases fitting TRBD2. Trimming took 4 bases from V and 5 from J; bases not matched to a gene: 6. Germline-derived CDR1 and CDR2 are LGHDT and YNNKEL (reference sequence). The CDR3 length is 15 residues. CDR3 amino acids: CASSPWVAGDNEQFF. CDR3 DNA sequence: TGTGCCAGCAGCCCGTGGGTAGCGGGAGACAATGAGCAGTTCTTC.

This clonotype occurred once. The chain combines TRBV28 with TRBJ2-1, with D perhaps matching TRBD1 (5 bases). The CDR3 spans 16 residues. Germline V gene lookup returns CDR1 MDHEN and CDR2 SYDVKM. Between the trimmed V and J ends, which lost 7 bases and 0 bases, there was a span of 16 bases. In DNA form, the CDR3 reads TGTGCCAGCATCGGACAAGAGAGATCCTCCTACAATGAGCAGTTCTTC. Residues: CASIGQERSSYNEQFF.

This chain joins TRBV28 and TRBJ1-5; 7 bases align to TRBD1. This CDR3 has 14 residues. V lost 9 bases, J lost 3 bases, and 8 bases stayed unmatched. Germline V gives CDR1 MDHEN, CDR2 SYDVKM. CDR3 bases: TGTGCCAGTCGGACCGGACAGGCCAATCAGCCCCAGCATTTT. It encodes CASRTGQANQPQHF.

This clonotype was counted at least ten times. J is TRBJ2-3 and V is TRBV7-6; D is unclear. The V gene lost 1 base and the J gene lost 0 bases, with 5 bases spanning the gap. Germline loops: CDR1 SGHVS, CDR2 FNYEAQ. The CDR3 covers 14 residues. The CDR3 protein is CASSLDLSTDTQYF. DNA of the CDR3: TGTGCCAGCAGCTTAGATCTGAGCACAGATACGCAGTATTTT.

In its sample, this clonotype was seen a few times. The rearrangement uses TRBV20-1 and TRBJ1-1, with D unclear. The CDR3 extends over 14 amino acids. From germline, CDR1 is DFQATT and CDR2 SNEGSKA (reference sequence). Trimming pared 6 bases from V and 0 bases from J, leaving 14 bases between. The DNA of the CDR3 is TGCAGTGCAATCGAAGGCCTTATGAACACTGAAGCTTTCTTT. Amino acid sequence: CSAIEGLMNTEAFF.

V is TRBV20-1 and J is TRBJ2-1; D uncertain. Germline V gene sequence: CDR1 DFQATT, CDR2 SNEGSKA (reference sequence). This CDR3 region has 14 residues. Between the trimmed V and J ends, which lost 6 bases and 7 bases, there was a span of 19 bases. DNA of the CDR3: TGCAGTGCCCCCGTTTGGGCTCCCGGGAATGAGCAGTTCTTC. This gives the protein CSAPVWAPGNEQFF.

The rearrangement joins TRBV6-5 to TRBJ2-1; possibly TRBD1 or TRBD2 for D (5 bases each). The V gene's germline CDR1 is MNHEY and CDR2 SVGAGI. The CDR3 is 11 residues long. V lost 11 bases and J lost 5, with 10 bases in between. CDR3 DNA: TGTGCCTCTAGGGACCACAATGAGCAGTTCTTC. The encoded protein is CASRDHNEQFF.

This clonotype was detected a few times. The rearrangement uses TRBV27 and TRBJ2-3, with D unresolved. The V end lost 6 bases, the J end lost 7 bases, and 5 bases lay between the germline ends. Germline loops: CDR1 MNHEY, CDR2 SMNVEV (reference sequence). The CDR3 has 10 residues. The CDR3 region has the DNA TGTGCCAGCAGGGGTTATACGCAGTATTTT. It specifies CASRGYTQYF.

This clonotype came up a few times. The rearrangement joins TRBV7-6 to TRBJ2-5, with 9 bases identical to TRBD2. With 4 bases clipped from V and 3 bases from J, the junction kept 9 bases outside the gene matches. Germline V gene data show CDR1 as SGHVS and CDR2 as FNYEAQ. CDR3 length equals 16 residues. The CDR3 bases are TGTGCCAGCAGCTGCCTCAGGGCTAGCGGGAAAGAGACCCAGTACTTC. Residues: CASSCLRASGKETQYF.

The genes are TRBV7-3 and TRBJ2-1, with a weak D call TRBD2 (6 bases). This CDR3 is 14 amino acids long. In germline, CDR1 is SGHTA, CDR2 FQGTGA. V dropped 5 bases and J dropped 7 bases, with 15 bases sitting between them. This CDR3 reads CASSPRGLWNEQFF. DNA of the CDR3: TGTGCCAGCAGCCCACGGGGACTTTGGAATGAGCAGTTCTTC. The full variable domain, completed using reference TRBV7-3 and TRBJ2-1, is GAGVSQTPSNKVTEKGKYVELRCDPISGHTALYWYRQSLGQGPEFLIYFQGTGAADDSGLPNDRFFAVRPEGSVSTLKIQRTERGDSAVYLCASSPRGLWNEQFFGPGTRLTVL.

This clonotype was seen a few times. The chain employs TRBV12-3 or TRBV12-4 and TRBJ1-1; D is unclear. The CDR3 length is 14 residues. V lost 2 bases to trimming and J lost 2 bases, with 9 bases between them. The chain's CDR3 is CASSLQVPNTEAFF. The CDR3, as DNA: TGTGCCAGCAGTTTACAGGTCCCCAACACTGAAGCTTTCTTT.

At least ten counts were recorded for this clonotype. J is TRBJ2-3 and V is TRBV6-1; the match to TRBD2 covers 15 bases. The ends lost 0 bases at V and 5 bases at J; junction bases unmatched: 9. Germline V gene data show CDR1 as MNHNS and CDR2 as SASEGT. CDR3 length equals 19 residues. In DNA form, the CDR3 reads TGTGCCAGCAGTGAAGCAGGATGGACTAGCGGGAGGGCCCAAGATACGCAGTATTTT. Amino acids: CASSEAGWTSGRAQDTQYF.

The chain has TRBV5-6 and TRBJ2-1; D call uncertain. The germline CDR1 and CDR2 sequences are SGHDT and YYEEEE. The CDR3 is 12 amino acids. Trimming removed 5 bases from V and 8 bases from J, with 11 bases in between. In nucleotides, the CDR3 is TGTGCCAGCAGTTGGACCAGCGATGAGCAGTTCTTC. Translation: CASSWTSDEQFF.

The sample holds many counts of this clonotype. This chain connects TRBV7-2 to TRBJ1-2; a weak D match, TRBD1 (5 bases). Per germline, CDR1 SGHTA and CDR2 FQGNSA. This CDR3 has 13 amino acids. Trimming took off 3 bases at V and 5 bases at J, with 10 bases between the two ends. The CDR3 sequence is CASSLTDFYGYTF. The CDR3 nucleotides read TGTGCCAGCAGCTTGACAGATTTTTATGGCTACACCTTC.

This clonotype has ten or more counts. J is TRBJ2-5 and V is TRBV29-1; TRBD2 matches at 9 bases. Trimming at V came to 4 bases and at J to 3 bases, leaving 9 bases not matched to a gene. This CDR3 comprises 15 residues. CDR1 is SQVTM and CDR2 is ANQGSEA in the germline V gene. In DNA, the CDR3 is TGCAGCGTTGGAGCAGTAGCGGGAGTTAAAGAGACCCAGTACTTC. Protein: CSVGAVAGVKETQYF.

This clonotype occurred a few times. Written as DNA, the CDR3 is TGCGCCAGCATAGGGGGGAGGGCTGAAGCTTTCTTT. Its protein is CASIGGRAEAFF. The chain joins TRBV10-2 to TRBJ1-1, with D possibly being TRBD1 (6 bases). This CDR3 has 12 residues. Trimming removed 7 bases at V and 6 bases at J, with 12 bases between. Germline CDR1 reads WSHSY; CDR2 reads SAAADI.

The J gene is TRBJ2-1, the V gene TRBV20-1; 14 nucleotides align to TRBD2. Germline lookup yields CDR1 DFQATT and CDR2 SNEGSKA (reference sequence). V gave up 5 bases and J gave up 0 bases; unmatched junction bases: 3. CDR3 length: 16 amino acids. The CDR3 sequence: CSASGLAGVSYNEQFF. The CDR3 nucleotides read TGCAGTGCTTCGGGACTAGCGGGAGTCTCCTACAATGAGCAGTTCTTC.

In DNA form, the CDR3 reads TGCGCCAGCAGTGACGGGGCAGGGGGTAACTACGAGCAGTACTTC. Protein sequence: CASSDGAGGNYEQYF. The chain is built from TRBV10-2 and TRBJ2-7; 7 nucleotides align to TRBD1. Germline loops: CDR1 WSHSY, CDR2 SAAADI. The ends lost 3 bases at V and 3 bases at J; junction bases unmatched: 8. The CDR3 has 15 residues.

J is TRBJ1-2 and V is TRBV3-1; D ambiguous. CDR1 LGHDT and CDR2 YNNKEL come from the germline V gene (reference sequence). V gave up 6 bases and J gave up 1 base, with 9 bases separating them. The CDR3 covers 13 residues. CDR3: CASSRTLNYGYTF. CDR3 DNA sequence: TGTGCCAGCAGTCGAACACTTAACTATGGCTACACCTTC.

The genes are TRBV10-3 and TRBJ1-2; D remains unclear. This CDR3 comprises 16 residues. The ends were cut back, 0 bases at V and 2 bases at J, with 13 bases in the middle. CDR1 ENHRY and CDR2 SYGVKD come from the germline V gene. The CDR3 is CAISESIARTNYGYTF. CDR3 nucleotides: TGTGCCATCAGTGAGTCGATTGCGCGGACCAACTATGGCTACACCTTC.